The 9 T cell receptor beta chains below come from one sample, sequenced in a study of CD8 T cells in Susac syndrome. RNA, at about 0.45 to 1 ug, was reverse transcribed with random hexamers. Each CDR3 protein is one row after TCRdb ran MiXCR on the immunoSEQ multiplex PCR reads. This table holds 230,000 or so distinct CDR3 sequences, nearly 97% found once. Sample: CD4+ T cells from PBMCs. These receptors all come from a human donor with multiple sclerosis.

In its sample, this clonotype was seen once. One end of the junction varies from germline; a read error may be responsible. The rearrangement links TRBV2 to TRBJ2-7, with D maybe TRBD1 (5 bases). The CDR3 runs 15 residues. Looked up from germline, CDR1 is SNHLY and CDR2 is FYNNEI. In DNA form, the CDR3 reads TGTGCCAGCAGCGAAGACAGAACACTCTTGTACGAGCAGTACTTC. Translation gives CASSEDRTLLYEQYF. The whole variable domain, filled in from reference TRBV2 and TRBJ2-7, reads EPEVTQTPSHQVTQMGQEVILRCVPISNHLYFYWYRQILGQKVEFLVSFYNNEISEKSEIFDDQFSVERPDGSNFTLKIRSTKLEDSAMYFCASSEDRTLLYEQYFGPGTRLTVT.

This chain links TRBV2 with TRBJ2-7; D gene unclear. V was cut by 8 bases and J by 6 bases, with 17 bases left in between. This CDR3 has 13 residues. The V gene's germline CDR1 is SNHLY and CDR2 FYNNEI. In DNA, the CDR3 is TGTGCCAGCTTGGGCACCGACTCAAGCGAGCAGTACTTC. Translated, it gives CASLGTDSSEQYF.

This sequence joins TRBV29-1 and TRBJ2-5, with 9 nucleotides matching TRBD1. The CDR3 is made up of 14 amino acids. V dropped 7 bases and J dropped 4; count of bases not matched to a gene: 10. Germline lookup yields CDR1 SQVTM and CDR2 ANQGSEA. The CDR3 DNA follows: TGCAGCGGCACACAGGGGGCGCGGGGAGAGACCCAGTACTTC. Amino acid sequence: CSGTQGARGETQYF.

J is TRBJ2-2 and V is TRBV18; D is perhaps TRBD1 (5 bases). CDR1 and CDR2 from the germline V gene are KGHSH and LQKENI. This CDR3 comprises 13 residues. DNA for the CDR3: TGTGCTGCCACCAGGGCAAACACCGGGGAGCTGTTTTTT. This codes for CAATRANTGELFF.

V usage is TRBV7-8 and J usage is TRBJ2-5, with 7 bases aligning to TRBD2. V trimming: 1 base; J trimming: 5 bases; junction bases outside the gene matches: 10. The CDR3 is 16 amino acids. Germline CDR1 is SGHVS and CDR2 is FQNEAQ. The DNA for the CDR3 is TGTGCCAGCAGCTTAGTCAGGACTAGGTTGTTGGAGACCCAGTACTTC. The encoded protein is CASSLVRTRLLETQYF.

This rearrangement joins TRBV4-2 to TRBJ2-2; 9 nucleotides agree with TRBD2. The germline CDR1 and CDR2 sequences are LGHNA and YNFKEQ. The V segment lost 3 bases and the J segment 7 bases; nucleotides outside the gene matches: 12. The CDR3 totals 17 residues. Here the CDR3 reads CASSQEGLAGSVGELFF. DNA of the CDR3: TGTGCCAGCAGCCAGGAGGGGCTAGCGGGGAGCGTCGGGGAGCTGTTTTTT.

The chain has TRBV20-1 and TRBJ2-1, with D possibly called TRBD1 or TRBD2 (5 bases each). The V and J ends lost 5 bases and 10 bases respectively, with 9 bases between them. This CDR3 contains 10 residues. Germline V gene sequence: CDR1 DFQATT, CDR2 SNEGSKA (reference sequence). CDR3: CSAVRDEQFF. In DNA, the CDR3 is TGCAGTGCTGTCCGGGACGAGCAGTTCTTC.

V gene TRBV29-1 combines with J gene TRBJ1-2; possible D gene TRBD1, 5 bases. This CDR3 spans 14 amino acids. Germline loops: CDR1 SQVTM, CDR2 ANQGSEA. Trimming pared 4 bases from V and 3 bases from J, leaving 15 bases between. CDR3 coding DNA: TGCAGCGTTGGGGAGGGACTCGCCTACTATGGCTACACCTTC. It translates to CSVGEGLAYYGYTF.

V gene TRBV29-1 combines with J gene TRBJ2-1, with 13 bases that match TRBD2. The CDR3 is made up of 14 amino acids. J gave up 12 bases and V 4 bases, and 9 bases lay outside the gene matches. Germline values: CDR1 SQVTM, CDR2 ANQGSEA. CDR3 sequence: CSVVRTSGSKGQFF. CDR3 nucleotides: TGCAGCGTTGTGAGGACTAGCGGGAGCAAGGGGCAGTTCTTC.